These T cell receptor beta chains were read from a single sample in a study of T cells after yellow fever vaccination. TCRdb reanalysed the 5' RACE reads using MiXCR and keeps one entry per CDR3 protein. There are more than 95,000 distinct CDR3 sequences in the sample; around 7.2% occur only once, and 2.7% lies in the top ten. This sample comprised CD4+ T cells sorted from PBMCs, obtained about 49 days after the first yellow fever vaccination. The source of these receptors is a man between 18 and 29 years old who received the YFV17D yellow fever vaccine. CDR3s include the opening cysteine and the closing phenylalanine or tryptophan.

CDR3 length: 16
J gene: TRBJ1-2
V gene: TRBV7-8
CDR3 protein: CASSLGPRGKGYGYTF

CDR3 length: 13
J gene: TRBJ2-2
V gene: TRBV7-2
CDR3 protein: CASSERNTGELFF

CDR3 length: 13
J gene: TRBJ2-1
V gene: TRBV12-3/TRBV12-4
CDR3 protein: CASSLFGRGEQFF

CDR3 length: 14
J gene: TRBJ2-5
V gene: TRBV7-2
CDR3 protein: CASSLFEVGETQYF

CDR3 length: 14
J gene: TRBJ1-5
V gene: TRBV10-3
CDR3 protein: CAISGDINNQPQHF

CDR3 length: 15
J gene: TRBJ2-7
V gene: TRBV7-2
CDR3 protein: CASSLGLGGGYEQYF

CDR3 length: 15
J gene: TRBJ2-5
V gene: TRBV11-3
CDR3 protein: CASSSAPGQEKTQYF

CDR3 length: 15
J gene: TRBJ1-5
V gene: TRBV7-2
CDR3 protein: CASSLATGSFSAQHF

CDR3 length: 16
J gene: TRBJ2-1
V gene: TRBV11-1
CDR3 protein: CASSPGQGKGANEQFF

CDR3 length: 15
J gene: TRBJ2-5
V gene: TRBV5-1
CDR3 protein: CASRPRGQTQETQYF

CDR3 length: 13
J gene: TRBJ1-2
V gene: TRBV5-1
CDR3 protein: CASSIVQGYGYTF

CDR3 length: 13
J gene: TRBJ2-1
V gene: TRBV6-2/TRBV6-3
CDR3 protein: CASSRRGGNEQFF

CDR3 length: 13
J gene: TRBJ2-3
V gene: TRBV11-2
CDR3 protein: CASSWGLGDTQYF

CDR3 length: 15
J gene: TRBJ2-3
V gene: TRBV7-2
CDR3 protein: CASSLVATRTDTQYF

CDR3 length: 14
J gene: TRBJ2-1
V gene: TRBV7-9
CDR3 protein: CASSQYPNREEQFF

CDR3 length: 16
J gene: TRBJ1-5
V gene: TRBV20-1
CDR3 protein: CSAKGPGDSGNQPQHF

CDR3 length: 13
J gene: TRBJ1-1
V gene: TRBV2
CDR3 protein: CACTLNGETEAFF

CDR3 length: 17
J gene: TRBJ1-5
V gene: TRBV4-1
CDR3 protein: CASSQRTGTGGGQPQHF

CDR3 length: 13
J gene: TRBJ2-7
V gene: TRBV7-2
CDR3 protein: CASTTGLSYEQYF

CDR3 length: 17
J gene: TRBJ2-1
V gene: TRBV7-9
CDR3 protein: CASSGVRLVGSYNEQFF

CDR3 length: 15
J gene: TRBJ2-1
V gene: TRBV3-1
CDR3 protein: CASSFSGGVMNEQFF

CDR3 length: 14
J gene: TRBJ2-3
V gene: TRBV5-1
CDR3 protein: CASSQRGPTDTQYF

CDR3 length: 13
J gene: TRBJ2-3
V gene: TRBV5-1
CDR3 protein: CASSIASTDTQYF

CDR3 length: 14
J gene: TRBJ2-5
V gene: TRBV6-2/TRBV6-3
CDR3 protein: CASSYSTKMETQYF

CDR3 length: 15
J gene: TRBJ2-2
V gene: TRBV9
CDR3 protein: CASSVGGGMTGELFF

CDR3 length: 16
J gene: TRBJ2-5
V gene: TRBV5-5
CDR3 protein: CASSSLRGQLQETQYF

CDR3 length: 13
J gene: TRBJ1-2
V gene: TRBV5-1
CDR3 protein: CASSLIGEDGYTF

CDR3 length: 18
J gene: TRBJ1-5
V gene: TRBV6-5
CDR3 protein: CASSYPNKGGSSNQPQHF

CDR3 length: 14
J gene: TRBJ1-1
V gene: TRBV7-2
CDR3 protein: CASSLALGGTEAFF

CDR3 length: 13
J gene: TRBJ1-6
V gene: TRBV21-1
CDR3 protein: CASKGTAASPLHF

CDR3 length: 17
J gene: TRBJ2-3
V gene: TRBV6-2/TRBV6-3
CDR3 protein: CASTPGGARGFTDTQYF

CDR3 length: 15
J gene: TRBJ2-2
V gene: TRBV5-1
CDR3 protein: CATGKGALNTGELFF

CDR3 length: 17
J gene: TRBJ2-5
V gene: TRBV7-2
CDR3 protein: CASSLRRGAAARETQYF

CDR3 length: 14
J gene: TRBJ2-5
V gene: TRBV12-3/TRBV12-4
CDR3 protein: CASSFRGLIETQYF

CDR3 length: 15
J gene: TRBJ2-2
V gene: TRBV5-1
CDR3 protein: CASSSGTGGGGELFF

CDR3 length: 16
J gene: TRBJ2-6
V gene: TRBV7-9
CDR3 protein: CASRLTGRSGANVLTF

CDR3 length: 14
J gene: TRBJ1-5
V gene: TRBV2
CDR3 protein: CASSVGGRRQPQHF

CDR3 length: 18
J gene: TRBJ2-1
V gene: TRBV5-1
CDR3 protein: CASSLVPSGGTLGNEQFF

CDR3 length: 17
J gene: TRBJ1-1
V gene: TRBV3-1
CDR3 protein: CASSPQSLRGQGTEAFF

CDR3 length: 13
J gene: TRBJ2-1
V gene: TRBV7-9
CDR3 protein: CASSYSGDNEQFF

CDR3 length: 15
J gene: TRBJ2-3
V gene: TRBV11-2
CDR3 protein: CASSNLWGSTDTQYF

CDR3 length: 12
J gene: TRBJ1-2
V gene: TRBV5-4
CDR3 protein: CATGTANYGYTF

CDR3 length: 14
J gene: TRBJ2-5
V gene: TRBV6-5
CDR3 protein: CASSYQQGRETQYF

CDR3 length: 14
J gene: TRBJ2-3
V gene: TRBV25-1
CDR3 protein: CASMIGGAEDTQYF

CDR3 length: 14
J gene: TRBJ1-6
V gene: TRBV5-5
CDR3 protein: CASSSPGGWAPLHF

CDR3 length: 15
J gene: TRBJ2-3
V gene: TRBV3-1
CDR3 protein: CASSRTGALGDTQYF

CDR3 length: 17
J gene: TRBJ2-1
V gene: TRBV28
CDR3 protein: CASSSSGTRRSYNEQFF

CDR3 length: 16
J gene: TRBJ2-5
V gene: TRBV5-4
CDR3 protein: CASSLGGQGPPMDQYF

CDR3 length: 14
J gene: TRBJ2-1
V gene: TRBV20-1
CDR3 protein: CSARDRNPYNEQFF

CDR3 length: 16
J gene: TRBJ2-1
V gene: TRBV12-3/TRBV12-4
CDR3 protein: CASSYVPGQGNNEQFF

CDR3 length: 13
J gene: TRBJ2-1
V gene: TRBV7-3
CDR3 protein: CASSLGSGGEQFF